This T cell receptor (beta chain) emerged from a study of post-analysis software for immune sequencing data. The study's findings and limits: A significant reduction in normalized Chao1 diversity was observed in multiple sclerosis patients versus controls. Strong co-clustering by F measure was seen for same-batch samples. Patients showed TRBV5-6, TRBV5-1 and TRBV20-1 among 4 or 5 TRBV segments more frequent than in controls.

The CDR3 runs 17 residues. The germline V and J ends were trimmed by 4 bases and 0 bases, with 16 bases remaining between them. Germline lookup yields CDR1 SGHTA and CDR2 FQGNSA. The TCR beta cDNA libraries contained unique molecular identifiers. Some 500,000 cDNA molecules were obtained per 1 to 10 million input T cells. TCRdb independently ran MiXCR on the PCR reads; one entry per CDR3 protein. The sample carries about half a million distinct CDR3 sequences, roughly 46% recorded once. Regarding this clonotype: Antigen: not known.

The rearrangement uses TRBV7-2 and TRBJ2-4, with TRBD2 as a possible D gene (6 bases). The receptor comes from a girl under 18 with multiple sclerosis. Input material: blood. CDR3 nucleotides: TGTGCCAGCAGCTCATTCGGGACTGGGCTAGCCAAAAACATTCAGTACTTC. Translating it yields CASSSFGTGLAKNIQYF.